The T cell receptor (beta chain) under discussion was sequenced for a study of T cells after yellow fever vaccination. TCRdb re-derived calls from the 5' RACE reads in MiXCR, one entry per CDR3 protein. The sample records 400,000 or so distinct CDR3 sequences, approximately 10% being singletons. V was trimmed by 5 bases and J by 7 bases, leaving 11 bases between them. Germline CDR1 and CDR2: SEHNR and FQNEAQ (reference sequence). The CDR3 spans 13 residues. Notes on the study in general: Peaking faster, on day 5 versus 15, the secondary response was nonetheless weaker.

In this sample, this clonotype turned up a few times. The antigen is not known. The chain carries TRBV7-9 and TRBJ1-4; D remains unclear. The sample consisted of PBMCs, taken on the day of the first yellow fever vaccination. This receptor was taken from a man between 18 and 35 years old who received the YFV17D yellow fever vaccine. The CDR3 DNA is TGTGCCAGCAGCCCATACAGAGGTGAAAAACTGTTTTTT. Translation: CASSPYRGEKLFF.